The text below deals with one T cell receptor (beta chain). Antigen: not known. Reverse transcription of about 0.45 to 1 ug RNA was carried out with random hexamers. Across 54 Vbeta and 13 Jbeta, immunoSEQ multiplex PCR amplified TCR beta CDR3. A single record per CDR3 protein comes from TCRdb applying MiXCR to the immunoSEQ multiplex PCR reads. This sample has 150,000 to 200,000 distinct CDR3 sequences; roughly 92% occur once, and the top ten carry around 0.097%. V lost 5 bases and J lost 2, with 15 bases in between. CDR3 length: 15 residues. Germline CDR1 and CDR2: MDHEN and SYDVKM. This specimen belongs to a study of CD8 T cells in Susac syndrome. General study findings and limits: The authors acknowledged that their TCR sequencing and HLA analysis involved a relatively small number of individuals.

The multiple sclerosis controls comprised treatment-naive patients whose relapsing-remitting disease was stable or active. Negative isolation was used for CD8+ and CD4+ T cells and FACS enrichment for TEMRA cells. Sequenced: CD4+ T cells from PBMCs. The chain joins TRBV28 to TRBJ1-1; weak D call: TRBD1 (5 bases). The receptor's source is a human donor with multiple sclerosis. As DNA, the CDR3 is TGTGCCAGCAGTGGGACGGGGTTTTTAAACACTGAAGCTTTCTTT. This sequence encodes CASSGTGFLNTEAFF.